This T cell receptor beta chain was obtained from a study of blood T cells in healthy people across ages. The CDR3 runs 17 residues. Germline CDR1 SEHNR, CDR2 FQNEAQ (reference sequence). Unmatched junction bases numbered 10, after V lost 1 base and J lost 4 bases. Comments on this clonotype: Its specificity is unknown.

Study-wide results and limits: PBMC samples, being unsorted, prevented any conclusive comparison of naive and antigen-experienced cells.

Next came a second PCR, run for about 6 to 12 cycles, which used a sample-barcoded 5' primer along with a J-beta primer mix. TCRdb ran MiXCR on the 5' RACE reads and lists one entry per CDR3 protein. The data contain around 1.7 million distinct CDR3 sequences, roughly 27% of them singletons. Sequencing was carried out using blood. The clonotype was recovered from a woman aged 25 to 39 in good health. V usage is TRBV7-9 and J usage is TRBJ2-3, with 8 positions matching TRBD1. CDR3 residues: CASSLGTGITWADTQYF. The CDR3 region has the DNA TGTGCCAGCAGCTTAGGGACAGGGATCACATGGGCAGATACGCAGTATTTT.